A selection of T cell receptor beta chains follows, all from one sample in a study of cytotoxic CD8 clonotypes in ibrutinib-treated CLL. Some clones are missing from TCRdb's copy, which holds only in-frame ones; the method was immunoSEQ multiplex PCR. The data show tens of thousands of clones, around 52% seen once. Sample: PBMCs, taken at disease progression, from a patient treated with ibrutinib. Receptors were obtained from a human donor with chronic lymphocytic leukemia. CDR3s include the opening cysteine and the closing phenylalanine or tryptophan. A D gene is named only where the DNA matches it firmly. Rows may omit the clone size; those that give it use once, few, many or a size class.

J,size,V,D,DNA,CDR3
TRBJ2-7,-,TRBV5-6,-,TGTGCCAGCAGCTTCGGGGGTGGCGAGCAGTACTTC,CASSFGGGEQYF
TRBJ1-6,-,TRBV7-6,-,TGTGCCAGCAGCTTAAATCCAGGGCGATCACCCCTCCACTTT,CASSLNPGRSPLHF
TRBJ1-1,-,TRBV9,-,TGTGCCAGCAGCGCGGGGGGGACGGTGAACACTGAAGCTTTCTTT,CASSAGGTVNTEAFF
TRBJ2-3,-,TRBV18,TRBD2,TGTGCCAGCTCTTTACTAGCGGACACAGATACGCAGTATTTT,CASSLLADTDTQYF
TRBJ2-1,-,TRBV6-5,-,TGTGCCAGCAGGCCCATTCAGGGTAATGAGCAGTTCTTC,CASRPIQGNEQFF
TRBJ1-1,few,TRBV28,-,TGTGCCGCGTTCGGGAACACTGAAGCTTTCTTT,CAAFGNTEAFF
TRBJ2-5,once,TRBV6-1,-,TGTGCCAGCAGTTTCAGCTTCTCGGTTGGGACCCAGTACTTC,CASSFSFSVGTQYF
TRBJ2-5,-,TRBV19,TRBD1,TGTGCCAGTAGTACGCTACAGGGGGCTGGGGAGACCCAGTACTTC,CASSTLQGAGETQYF
TRBJ2-3,few,TRBV28,-,TGTGCCAGCAGTTCTCAGGGACCCACAGATACGCAGTATTTT,CASSSQGPTDTQYF
TRBJ2-1,-,TRBV29-1,-,TGCAGCGTTGTATCTAGTCCGAGGGACTACAATGAGCAGTTCTTC,CSVVSSPRDYNEQFF
TRBJ2-1,-,TRBV10-1,TRBD2,TGCGCCAGCAGTCGGACTAGGGGTATCAGGAATGAGCAGTTCTTC,CASSRTRGIRNEQFF
TRBJ2-7,-,TRBV5-1,-,TGCGCCAGCAGCTTAGGGGATTCGGGCTCCTACGAGCAGTACTTC,CASSLGDSGSYEQYF
TRBJ2-5,few,TRBV28,TRBD1,TGTGCCAGCAGACGGGACAGGGGGAGCCAAGAGACCCAGTACTTC,CASRRDRGSQETQYF
TRBJ2-1,-,TRBV6-1,TRBD1,TGTGCCAGCAGATCGCCAGACAGGGCAGGTGATGAGCAGTTCTTC,CASRSPDRAGDEQFF
TRBJ1-2,few,TRBV28,TRBD1,TGTGCCAGCAGGACAGGGGGCCCCTATGGCTACACCTTC,CASRTGGPYGYTF
TRBJ2-5,-,TRBV5-6,-,TGTGCCAGCAGCTTGTGGTTCGGGGGAGGCCCAGAGACCCAGTACTTC,CASSLWFGGGPETQYF
TRBJ2-7,-,TRBV10-2,-,TGCGCCAGCAGTGAATGGCAATCGTACGAGCAGTACTTC,CASSEWQSYEQYF
TRBJ2-7,-,TRBV6-1,-,TGTGCCAGCATCACAGGGTCCTACGAGCAGTACTTC,CASITGSYEQYF
TRBJ2-3,many,TRBV11-2,TRBD2,TGTGCCAGCAGCTTTCACTTTAGCGGGGGAGGCACAGATACGCAGTATTTT,CASSFHFSGGGTDTQYF
TRBJ1-4,-,TRBV20-1,-,TGCAGTGCTAGGGGTTTTGAAAAACTGTTTTTT,CSARGFEKLFF
TRBJ2-7,-,TRBV25-1,TRBD1,TGTGCCAGCAGGGGGACAGGGTATGACGAGCAGTACTTC,CASRGTGYDEQYF
TRBJ1-5,-,TRBV30,-,TGTGCCTGGGCGACGGGGGTCGCACGGGCCCAGCATTTT,CAWATGVARAQHF
TRBJ2-2,-,TRBV7-2,-,TGTGCCAGCAGCCCCGGCGGACCCGGGGAGCTGTTTTTT,CASSPGGPGELFF
TRBJ2-7,-,TRBV2,TRBD2,TGTGCCAGCAGTTCTCGACCCGGGGGAGGGAGCGAGCAGTACTTC,CASSSRPGGGSEQYF
TRBJ1-1,-,TRBV18,-,TGTGCCAGCTCACCAAACCCGAACACTGAAGCTTTCTTT,CASSPNPNTEAFF
TRBJ2-1,-,TRBV23-1,TRBD1,TGCGCCAGCAGTCACGGGACAGGGGGTTACAATGAGCAGTTCTTC,CASSHGTGGYNEQFF
TRBJ1-1,-,TRBV5-1,-,TGCGCCAGCAGCTTTACGGGACAACGTGAAGCTTTCTTT,CASSFTGQREAFF
TRBJ2-1,-,TRBV27,-,TGTGCCAGCAGTACACACCTCGGGGGAAGTGTTGAGCAGTTCTTC,CASSTHLGGSVEQFF
TRBJ1-5,-,TRBV25-1,TRBD1,TGTGCCAGCAGCCCGACAGGGGTAGTGGGGCCCCAGCATTTT,CASSPTGVVGPQHF
TRBJ2-5,-,TRBV5-5,TRBD2,TGTGCCAGCAGCTTTAGACTAGCGGGGGGCTGGGAGACCCAGTACTTC,CASSFRLAGGWETQYF
TRBJ2-3,few,TRBV7-9,-,TGTGCCAGCAGCTCAGCCCCTAGCACAGATACGCAGTATTTT,CASSSAPSTDTQYF
TRBJ2-5,-,TRBV30,-,TGTGCCTGGAGTGTTGTCCAAGCTGGGGCCCAGTACTTC,CAWSVVQAGAQYF
TRBJ1-5,-,TRBV5-6,-,TGTGCCAGCAGCTTGCCCGGATCCAATCAGCCCCAGCATTTT,CASSLPGSNQPQHF
TRBJ2-1,-,TRBV2,-,TGTGCCAGCAGCGCGCTAGGGAGCTCCTACAATGAGCAGTTCTTC,CASSALGSSYNEQFF
TRBJ2-1,few,TRBV6-5,TRBD1,TGTGCCAGCAGTTTACAGGGGCATGAGCAGTTCTTC,CASSLQGHEQFF